The rows below give T cell receptor beta chains drawn from one sample of a study of T cells after yellow fever vaccination. Each CDR3 protein gets one entry after TCRdb re-called the 5' RACE reads with MiXCR. The sample yields over 110,000 distinct CDR3 sequences, less than 9.5% seen once. The source material was CD4+ T cells sorted from PBMCs, sampled 5 days after the yellow fever booster vaccination. The receptors originated from a man aged 30 to 39 who received the YFV17D yellow fever vaccine. Each CDR3 is given with its conserved first and last residue. The D gene is left open where the match is weak. The listing skips clone size in some rows; elsewhere it reads once, few, many or a size class.

clone_size: many
j_call: TRBJ2-5
d_call: TRBD2
v_call: TRBV5-1
cdr3_nt: TGCGCCAGCAGCTTGATGGGGGGGAGAGAGACCCAGTACTTC
cdr3_aa: CASSLMGGRETQYF

clone_size: NA
j_call: TRBJ1-2
d_call: NA
v_call: TRBV7-9
cdr3_nt: TGTGCCAGCAGCTCAGGGGCGGTAGGCTACACCTTC
cdr3_aa: CASSSGAVGYTF

clone_size: NA
j_call: TRBJ2-2
d_call: TRBD1
v_call: TRBV14
cdr3_nt: TGTGCCAGCAGCCAAGCAGGGGGCGCGAACACCGGGGAGCTGTTTTTT
cdr3_aa: CASSQAGGANTGELFF

clone_size: many
j_call: TRBJ2-2
d_call: NA
v_call: TRBV20-1
cdr3_nt: TGCAGTGCTACCTCGGAAACAGGCGCCGGGGAGCTGTTTTTT
cdr3_aa: CSATSETGAGELFF

clone_size: many
j_call: TRBJ1-2
d_call: NA
v_call: TRBV10-3
cdr3_nt: TGTGCCATCAGCGGTGGGACATACTATGGCTACACCTTC
cdr3_aa: CAISGGTYYGYTF

clone_size: many
j_call: TRBJ2-5
d_call: NA
v_call: TRBV7-2
cdr3_nt: TGTGCCAGCAGCTTAGGAGGCAACAGGGAGACCCAGTACTTC
cdr3_aa: CASSLGGNRETQYF

clone_size: many
j_call: TRBJ2-7
d_call: TRBD1
v_call: TRBV5-1
cdr3_nt: TGCGCCAGCAGCTTGGTAGAGGGGGCTTACGAGCAGTACTTC
cdr3_aa: CASSLVEGAYEQYF

clone_size: many
j_call: TRBJ2-2
d_call: NA
v_call: TRBV20-1
cdr3_nt: TGCAGTGCAAAGACAGGCGCGAACACCGGGGAGCTGTTTTTT
cdr3_aa: CSAKTGANTGELFF

clone_size: many
j_call: TRBJ2-7
d_call: NA
v_call: TRBV7-9
cdr3_nt: TGTGCCAGCAGCTTAGGTCGAGGGATTGGGACCTACGAGCAGTACTTC
cdr3_aa: CASSLGRGIGTYEQYF

clone_size: many
j_call: TRBJ2-3
d_call: TRBD2
v_call: TRBV10-1
cdr3_nt: TGCGCCAGCAGTCGGACTAGCGGGACGTCGTCGCCCGGCACAGATACGCAGTATTTT
cdr3_aa: CASSRTSGTSSPGTDTQYF

clone_size: many
j_call: TRBJ2-3
d_call: TRBD1
v_call: TRBV6-1
cdr3_nt: TGTGCCAGCAGCACGACAGGGGGCACAGATACGCAGTATTTT
cdr3_aa: CASSTTGGTDTQYF

clone_size: many
j_call: TRBJ2-1
d_call: TRBD2
v_call: TRBV7-6
cdr3_nt: TGTGCCAGCAGCTTAGTACCTAGCGGGAATTACAATGAGCAGTTCTTC
cdr3_aa: CASSLVPSGNYNEQFF

clone_size: many
j_call: TRBJ2-3
d_call: TRBD2
v_call: TRBV5-8
cdr3_nt: TGTGCCGGGGGACTACTCGCCTCAGATACGCAGTATTTT
cdr3_aa: CAGGLLASDTQYF

clone_size: many
j_call: TRBJ2-2
d_call: NA
v_call: TRBV10-2
cdr3_nt: TGCGCCAGCAGGGGAGGAGCGGGGAACACCGGGGAGCTGTTTTTT
cdr3_aa: CASRGGAGNTGELFF

clone_size: many
j_call: TRBJ1-5
d_call: NA
v_call: TRBV12-3/TRBV12-4
cdr3_nt: TGTGCCAGCAGTTCCAATTACGGGAGGCCCCAGCATTTT
cdr3_aa: CASSSNYGRPQHF

clone_size: NA
j_call: TRBJ2-2
d_call: TRBD2
v_call: TRBV11-2
cdr3_nt: TGTGCCAGCAGCTTCGGACTAGCGGGAGGACCGAACACCGGGGAGCTGTTTTTT
cdr3_aa: CASSFGLAGGPNTGELFF

clone_size: many
j_call: TRBJ2-7
d_call: TRBD2
v_call: TRBV7-6
cdr3_nt: TGTGCCAGCAGCTTATTTATTGTAGCGGGAGGTCTGAGCTCCTACGAGCAGTACTTC
cdr3_aa: CASSLFIVAGGLSSYEQYF

clone_size: NA
j_call: TRBJ2-6
d_call: TRBD1
v_call: TRBV5-5
cdr3_nt: TGTGCCAGCAGCCCGGGACAGGGCTCTGGGGCCAACGTCCTGACTTTC
cdr3_aa: CASSPGQGSGANVLTF

clone_size: NA
j_call: TRBJ1-3
d_call: NA
v_call: TRBV19
cdr3_nt: TGTGCCTCCAAAGAGGTGGGCAGCAGAAACACCATATATTTT
cdr3_aa: CASKEVGSRNTIYF

clone_size: many
j_call: TRBJ2-1
d_call: NA
v_call: TRBV28
cdr3_nt: TGTGCCACGACACGGGAGTGGCCCTACAATGAGCAGTTCTTC
cdr3_aa: CATTREWPYNEQFF

clone_size: many
j_call: TRBJ1-2
d_call: NA
v_call: TRBV7-2
cdr3_nt: TGTGCCAGCAGCTTGGAAACTGGACGGCTCTATGGCTACACCTTC
cdr3_aa: CASSLETGRLYGYTF

clone_size: many
j_call: TRBJ2-7
d_call: TRBD1
v_call: TRBV25-1
cdr3_nt: TGTGCCAGCAGTGAATCCCTTACAGGGGGAGGCGAGCAGTACTTC
cdr3_aa: CASSESLTGGGEQYF

clone_size: NA
j_call: TRBJ2-7
d_call: NA
v_call: TRBV12-1
cdr3_nt: TGTGCCAGCAGCTTTGCCGCGGTTTGGACTAGCGGGAGCCCCTACGAGCAGTACTTC
cdr3_aa: CASSFAAVWTSGSPYEQYF

clone_size: many
j_call: TRBJ2-1
d_call: NA
v_call: TRBV5-4
cdr3_nt: TGTGCCAGCAGCTTGGAGGTCCGCGAGAATGAGCAGTTCTTC
cdr3_aa: CASSLEVRENEQFF

clone_size: NA
j_call: TRBJ2-6
d_call: NA
v_call: TRBV13
cdr3_nt: TGTGCCAGCAGCTCTAGGCCCCTCTGCTTCTCTGGGGCCAACGTCCTGACTTTC
cdr3_aa: CASSSRPLCFSGANVLTF

clone_size: many
j_call: TRBJ2-7
d_call: TRBD1
v_call: TRBV18
cdr3_nt: TGTGCCAGCTCACCAACGGGACAGGGAAGCTACGAGCAGTACTTC
cdr3_aa: CASSPTGQGSYEQYF

clone_size: many
j_call: TRBJ2-7
d_call: NA
v_call: TRBV20-1
cdr3_nt: TGCAGTGCTTGGGGCTCCTTAACCGAGCAGTACTTC
cdr3_aa: CSAWGSLTEQYF

clone_size: NA
j_call: TRBJ2-2
d_call: NA
v_call: TRBV20-1
cdr3_nt: TGCAGTGCTAGAGATCCCGGAAAGGGGAACACCGGGGAGCTGTTTTTT
cdr3_aa: CSARDPGKGNTGELFF

clone_size: NA
j_call: TRBJ1-4
d_call: NA
v_call: TRBV7-2
cdr3_nt: TGTGCCAGCAGAAAAAGGACAGACGGGGAAAAACTGTTTTTT
cdr3_aa: CASRKRTDGEKLFF

clone_size: many
j_call: TRBJ2-1
d_call: NA
v_call: TRBV4-2
cdr3_nt: TGTGCCAGCAGCCAAGATTGGACCACTAATGAGCAGTTCTTC
cdr3_aa: CASSQDWTTNEQFF

clone_size: many
j_call: TRBJ2-3
d_call: NA
v_call: TRBV7-2
cdr3_nt: TGTGCCAGCAGCTCCATACACAGATATACGCAGTATTTT
cdr3_aa: CASSSIHRYTQYF

clone_size: many
j_call: TRBJ2-1
d_call: TRBD2
v_call: TRBV7-2
cdr3_nt: TGTGCCAGCAGCTTAGATGGGACTAGTCCAAACAATGAGCAGTTCTTC
cdr3_aa: CASSLDGTSPNNEQFF

clone_size: many
j_call: TRBJ2-1
d_call: TRBD2
v_call: TRBV4-3
cdr3_nt: TGCGCCAGCAGCTCGAGCGGGGCTGTTCACAATGAGCAGTTCTTC
cdr3_aa: CASSSSGAVHNEQFF

clone_size: many
j_call: TRBJ2-6
d_call: NA
v_call: TRBV20-1
cdr3_nt: TGCAGTGCTAGAAGCTCACCAGGGAGTGGGGTCTCTGGGGCCAACGTCCTGACTTTC
cdr3_aa: CSARSSPGSGVSGANVLTF

clone_size: many
j_call: TRBJ2-7
d_call: TRBD1
v_call: TRBV7-2
cdr3_nt: TGTGCCAGCAGCCCACAGGGGGTTTGGGGGGAGCAGTACTTC
cdr3_aa: CASSPQGVWGEQYF

clone_size: many
j_call: TRBJ2-1
d_call: NA
v_call: TRBV12-3/TRBV12-4
cdr3_nt: TGTGCCAGCAGTTTTGTTTTTGGCAATGAGCAGTTCTTC
cdr3_aa: CASSFVFGNEQFF

clone_size: many
j_call: TRBJ2-3
d_call: NA
v_call: TRBV7-8
cdr3_nt: TGTGCCAGCAGCTCGGAGGGCCGGGTCTTCACAGATACGCAGTATTTT
cdr3_aa: CASSSEGRVFTDTQYF

clone_size: many
j_call: TRBJ2-2
d_call: TRBD2
v_call: TRBV3-1
cdr3_nt: TGTGCCAGCAGCCAACTAGCGGGAAGGACCGGGGAGCTGTTTTTT
cdr3_aa: CASSQLAGRTGELFF

clone_size: many
j_call: TRBJ2-5
d_call: NA
v_call: TRBV20-1
cdr3_nt: TGCAGTGCTTTGACGACCAGCAACCAAGAGACCCAGTACTTC
cdr3_aa: CSALTTSNQETQYF

clone_size: many
j_call: TRBJ2-2
d_call: NA
v_call: TRBV4-2
cdr3_nt: TGTGCCAGCAGCCATCCATCTAGCGGAGGGGGAACCGGGGAGCTGTTTTTT
cdr3_aa: CASSHPSSGGGTGELFF

clone_size: many
j_call: TRBJ2-4
d_call: TRBD2
v_call: TRBV27
cdr3_nt: TGTGCCAGCAGTTTAGGCGGGAGGGCCGGATACATTCAGTACTTC
cdr3_aa: CASSLGGRAGYIQYF

clone_size: many
j_call: TRBJ2-2
d_call: NA
v_call: TRBV4-3
cdr3_nt: TGCGCCAGCAGCAAACAAGAGTACACCGGGGAGCTGTTTTTT
cdr3_aa: CASSKQEYTGELFF

clone_size: NA
j_call: TRBJ2-7
d_call: TRBD2
v_call: TRBV6-5
cdr3_nt: TGTGCCAGCAGTTCCTCGGGACTAGCGGACTACGAGCAGTACTTC
cdr3_aa: CASSSSGLADYEQYF

clone_size: few
j_call: TRBJ2-1
d_call: TRBD2
v_call: TRBV11-2
cdr3_nt: TGTGCCAGCAGCTCCCCGGGACTAGCGGGCTCGCGGTCCTACAATGAGCAGTTCTTC
cdr3_aa: CASSSPGLAGSRSYNEQFF

clone_size: many
j_call: TRBJ1-5
d_call: NA
v_call: TRBV20-1
cdr3_nt: TGCAGTGCTAGAACAGCATTCAATCAGCCCCAGCATTTT
cdr3_aa: CSARTAFNQPQHF

clone_size: many
j_call: TRBJ2-7
d_call: NA
v_call: TRBV27
cdr3_nt: TGTGCCAGCAGTTTGGGAGCGGTCTACGAGCAGTACTTC
cdr3_aa: CASSLGAVYEQYF

clone_size: many
j_call: TRBJ1-2
d_call: NA
v_call: TRBV20-1
cdr3_nt: TGCAGTGCCTACCTGGGGGGTGGCTACACCTTC
cdr3_aa: CSAYLGGGYTF

clone_size: many
j_call: TRBJ2-1
d_call: NA
v_call: TRBV6-2/TRBV6-3
cdr3_nt: TGTGCCAGCACCGACGCCGGGAGATCCAACAATGAGCAGTTCTTC
cdr3_aa: CASTDAGRSNNEQFF

clone_size: many
j_call: TRBJ2-1
d_call: TRBD2
v_call: TRBV5-1
cdr3_nt: TGCGCCAGCAGCTTGGGGTGGACTAGTCTATTCAATGAGCAGTTCTTC
cdr3_aa: CASSLGWTSLFNEQFF

clone_size: many
j_call: TRBJ2-1
d_call: NA
v_call: TRBV18
cdr3_nt: TGTGCCAGCTCACTGGGCGGGGACGGCTCCTACAATGAGCAGTTCTTC
cdr3_aa: CASSLGGDGSYNEQFF

clone_size: few
j_call: TRBJ2-7
d_call: NA
v_call: TRBV9
cdr3_nt: TGTGCCAGCAGCGTAGGGGGGGAGCTATACGAGCAGTACTTC
cdr3_aa: CASSVGGELYEQYF

clone_size: few
j_call: TRBJ2-7
d_call: NA
v_call: TRBV7-2
cdr3_nt: TGTGCCAGCAGCTTAGTTGCAGACTCCCTCTACGAGCAGTACTTC
cdr3_aa: CASSLVADSLYEQYF

clone_size: many
j_call: TRBJ2-7
d_call: TRBD1
v_call: TRBV5-1
cdr3_nt: TGCGCCAGCAGCGCCGAACCCTTGGACAGGCTGGTGGAGCAGTACTTC
cdr3_aa: CASSAEPLDRLVEQYF

clone_size: many
j_call: TRBJ2-1
d_call: NA
v_call: TRBV7-9
cdr3_nt: TGTGCCAGCAGCGACCCGGGGGTTAGCGGATATTACAATGAGCAGTTCTTC
cdr3_aa: CASSDPGVSGYYNEQFF